Included here is one T cell receptor (beta chain) sequence, with context. The antigen is not known. These data originate in a study of cytomegalovirus exposure and HLA in healthy donors. Findings and caveats of the study: Within the approximately 120 validation repertoires, first-cohort TCR clusters tended to co-occur, according to a later analysis.

TCRdb's copy holds only in-frame clones and misses some; the assay was immunoSEQ multiplex PCR. The table has some 56,000 clones, roughly 93% seen once; the top ten hold about 1.8%. This CDR3 has 16 residues. V lost 2 bases and J lost 3; bases outside the gene matches: 8. CDR1 is SGHTA, CDR2 FQGNSA, per germline. The source of this sequence is a woman between 18 and 30 years old in good health and CMV-seropositive. The sequenced material came from PBMCs. This chain links TRBV7-2 with TRBJ2-3, with TRBD2 matching 7 bases. CDR3: CASSLRTRSRTDTQYF. In nucleotides, the CDR3 is TGTGCCAGCAGCTTAAGGACTAGGAGTCGGACAGATACGCAGTATTTT.